This T cell receptor beta chain originates from a study of shared clonotypes between healthy human individuals. Overall study: Two women and a few men aged 18 to 49 made up the donors. A donor's plate count was three for CD4 naive and three for CD4 memory; CD8 naive had two and CD8 memory one. The study, taken as a whole, reports: Naive subsets tended to show greater estimated richness than memory subsets.

TCRdb keeps only in-frame clones here, not all; method: immunoSEQ multiplex PCR. The repertoire consists of about 2.4 million clones, with roughly 93% occurring once and the leading ten covering 0.35% to 0.45%. Remarks on this clone: No antigen is known for it.

This TCR came from a man between 18 and 35 years old in good health. Some clones in this sample may be carry-over from other donors' samples. Sample: naive CD4+ T cells from PBMCs. The subset was: CD45RA+ positively selected.

The CDR3 here is CASSPGQGAPSGANVLTF. As DNA, the CDR3 is TGTGCCAGCTCTCCGGGACAGGGGGCACCCTCTGGGGCCAACGTCCTGACTTTC. The chain combines TRBV18 with TRBJ2-6; 12 positions agree with TRBD1. Germline V gives CDR1 KGHSH, CDR2 LQKENI. V lost 6 bases to trimming and J lost 0 bases; unmatched junction nucleotides: 6. The CDR3 covers 18 residues.